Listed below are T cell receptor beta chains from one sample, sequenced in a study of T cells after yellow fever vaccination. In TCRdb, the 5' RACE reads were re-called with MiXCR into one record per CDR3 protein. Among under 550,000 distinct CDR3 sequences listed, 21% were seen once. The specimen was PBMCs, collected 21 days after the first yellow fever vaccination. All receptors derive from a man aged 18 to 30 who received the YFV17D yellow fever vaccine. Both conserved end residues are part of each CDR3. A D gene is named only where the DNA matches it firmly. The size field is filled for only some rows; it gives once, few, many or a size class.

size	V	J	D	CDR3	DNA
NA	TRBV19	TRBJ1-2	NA	CASSIAGTRGYTF	TGTGCCAGTAGTATCGCGGGGACTAGGGGCTACACCTTC
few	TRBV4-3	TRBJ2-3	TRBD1	CASSPTAWTGGRTQYF	TGCGCCAGCAGCCCGACCGCTTGGACAGGGGGCAGGACGCAGTATTTT
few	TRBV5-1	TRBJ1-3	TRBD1	CASSATGGAGNTIYF	TGCGCCAGCAGCGCTACAGGGGGAGCTGGAAACACCATATATTTT
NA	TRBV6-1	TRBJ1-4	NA	CASSPARRVNEKLFF	TGTGCCAGCAGCCCCGCTCGACGGGTTAATGAAAAACTGTTTTTT
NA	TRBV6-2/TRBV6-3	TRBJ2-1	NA	CASSYASVGNEQFF	TGTGCCAGCAGTTACGCAAGCGTGGGCAATGAGCAGTTCTTC
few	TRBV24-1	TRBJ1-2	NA	CATSDSRVAYGYTF	TGTGCCACCAGTGACTCTCGGGTCGCCTATGGCTACACCTTC
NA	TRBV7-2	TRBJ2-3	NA	CASSVGGGASTDTQYF	TGTGCCAGCAGCGTAGGGGGGGGGGCAAGCACAGATACGCAGTATTTT
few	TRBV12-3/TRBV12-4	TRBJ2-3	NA	CASSRGFGTDTQYF	TGTGCCAGCAGCCGGGGCTTTGGGACAGATACGCAGTATTTT
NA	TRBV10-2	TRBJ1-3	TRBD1	CASGYRDRARNTIYF	TGCGCCAGCGGATACCGGGACAGGGCCCGAAACACCATATATTTT
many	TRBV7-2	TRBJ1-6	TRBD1	CASSSRQGTANSPLHF	TGTGCCAGCAGCTCAAGACAGGGAACCGCTAATTCACCCCTCCACTTT
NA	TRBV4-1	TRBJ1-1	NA	CASSQGGLNTEAFF	TGCGCCAGCAGCCAAGGGGGTTTGAACACTGAAGCTTTCTTT
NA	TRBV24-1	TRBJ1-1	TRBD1	CATRDRDYTEAFF	TGTGCCACCCGTGACAGGGACTACACTGAAGCTTTCTTT
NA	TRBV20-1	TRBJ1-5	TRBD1	CSASLTGKSNQPQHF	TGCAGTGCTAGCCTGACAGGGAAAAGCAATCAGCCCCAGCATTTT
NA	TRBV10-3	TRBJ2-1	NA	CAISESVQGPYNEQFF	TGTGCCATCAGTGAGTCGGTCCAGGGCCCATACAATGAGCAGTTCTTC
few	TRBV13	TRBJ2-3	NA	CASKKPGATSTDTQYF	TGTGCCAGCAAGAAGCCAGGAGCTACTAGCACAGATACGCAGTATTTT
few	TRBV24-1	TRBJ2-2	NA	CATSDASNTGELFF	TGTGCCACCAGTGATGCAAGCAACACCGGGGAGCTGTTTTTT
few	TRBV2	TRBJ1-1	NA	CASSGATVNTEAFF	TGTGCCAGCAGTGGAGCGACAGTGAACACTGAAGCTTTCTTT
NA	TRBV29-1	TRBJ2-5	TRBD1	CSVDKGQGQETQYF	TGCAGCGTTGATAAGGGACAGGGACAAGAGACCCAGTACTTC
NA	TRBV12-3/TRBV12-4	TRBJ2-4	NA	CASSLRLNIQYF	TGTGCCAGCAGTTTACGGCTAAACATTCAGTACTTC
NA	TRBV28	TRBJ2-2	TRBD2	CATGGDLNTGELFF	TGTGCCACCGGGGGGGACCTGAACACCGGGGAGCTGTTTTTT
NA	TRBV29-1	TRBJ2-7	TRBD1	CSVEDRIKTGSPYEQYF	TGCAGCGTTGAAGATCGCATTAAGACAGGGTCCCCCTACGAGCAGTACTTC
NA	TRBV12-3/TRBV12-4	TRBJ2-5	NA	CASSRGEGETQYF	TGTGCCAGCAGCCGAGGCGAGGGGGAGACCCAGTACTTC
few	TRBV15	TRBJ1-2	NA	CATRGWGRREYGYTF	TGTGCCACCAGAGGGTGGGGCAGGAGGGAATATGGCTACACCTTC
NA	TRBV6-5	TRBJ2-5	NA	CASRLQGAETQYF	TGTGCCAGCAGATTACAGGGCGCAGAGACCCAGTACTTC
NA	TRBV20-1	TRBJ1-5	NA	CSATYSGRNNQPQHF	TGCAGTGCCACCTACTCGGGCCGGAACAATCAGCCCCAGCATTTT
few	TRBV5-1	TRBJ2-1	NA	CASSFGETYNEQFF	TGCGCCAGCAGCTTTGGGGAGACCTACAATGAGCAGTTCTTC
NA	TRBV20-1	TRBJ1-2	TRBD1	CSARDRPNRGPYGYTF	TGCAGTGCTAGAGACCGCCCCAACAGGGGACCCTATGGCTACACCTTC
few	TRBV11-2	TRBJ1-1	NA	CASSPNRGISTEAFF	TGTGCCAGCAGCCCCAACCGGGGGATAAGCACTGAAGCTTTCTTT
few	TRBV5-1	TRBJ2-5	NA	CASSRDQYF	TGCGCCAGCAGCCGGGACCAGTACTTC
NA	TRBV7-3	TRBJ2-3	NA	CASSLRLLTDTQYF	TGTGCCAGCAGCTTACGGCTACTCACAGATACGCAGTATTTT
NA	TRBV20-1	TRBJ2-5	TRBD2	CSARDWPGGLEETQYF	TGCAGTGCTAGAGATTGGCCGGGGGGGCTGGAAGAGACCCAGTACTTC
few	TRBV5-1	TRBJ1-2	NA	CASSPIPGIEYGYTF	TGCGCCAGCAGCCCAATCCCCGGGATCGAGTATGGCTACACCTTC
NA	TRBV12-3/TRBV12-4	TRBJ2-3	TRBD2	CASSSTDLAGVTDTQYF	TGTGCCAGCAGTTCCACCGATCTAGCGGGGGTAACAGATACGCAGTATTTT
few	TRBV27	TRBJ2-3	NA	CASSYFLGTDTQYF	TGTGCCAGCAGTTATTTTTTAGGCACAGATACGCAGTATTTT
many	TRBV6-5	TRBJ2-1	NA	CASSLLASPYNEQFF	TGTGCCAGCAGTCTACTAGCTTCCCCCTACAATGAGCAGTTCTTC
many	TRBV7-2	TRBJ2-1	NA	CASSPSLAEQFF	TGTGCCAGCAGCCCTAGCCTTGCTGAGCAGTTCTTC
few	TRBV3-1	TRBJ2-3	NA	CASSQALSTDTQYF	TGTGCCAGCAGCCAAGCGCTCTCCACAGATACGCAGTATTTT
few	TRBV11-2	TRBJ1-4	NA	CASSLDPVYNEKLFF	TGTGCCAGCAGCTTAGACCCGGTGTATAATGAAAAACTGTTTTTT
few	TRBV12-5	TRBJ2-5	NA	CASGAGLGETQYF	TGTGCTAGTGGTGCGGGACTTGGGGAGACCCAGTACTTC
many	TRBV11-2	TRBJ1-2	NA	CASSLVPGDGGYTF	TGTGCCAGCAGCTTAGTCCCAGGGGATGGTGGCTACACCTTC
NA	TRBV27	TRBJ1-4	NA	CASTKRPGTNEKLFF	TGTGCCAGCACGAAAAGGCCGGGAACTAATGAAAAACTGTTTTTT
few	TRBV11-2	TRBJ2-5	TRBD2	CASRPRGGSGQETQYF	TGTGCCAGCAGACCCCGCGGGGGGTCGGGGCAAGAGACCCAGTACTTC
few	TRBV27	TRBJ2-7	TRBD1	CASRDRPSYEQYF	TGTGCCAGCAGGGACAGGCCCTCCTACGAGCAGTACTTC
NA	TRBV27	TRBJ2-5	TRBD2	CASSLSPGRAGETQYF	TGTGCCAGCAGTTTATCGCCGGGACGAGCGGGGGAGACCCAGTACTTC
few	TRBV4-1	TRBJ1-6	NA	CASSQDSGLGSPLHF	TGCGCCAGCAGCCAAGATAGTGGACTCGGGTCACCCCTCCACTTT
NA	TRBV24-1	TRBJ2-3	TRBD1	CATSPGQGRADTQYF	TGTGCCACCAGTCCCGGACAGGGCCGCGCAGATACGCAGTATTTT
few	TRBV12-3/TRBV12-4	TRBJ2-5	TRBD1	CASSLMGTGQETQYF	TGTGCCAGCAGTTTAATGGGGACAGGACAAGAGACCCAGTACTTC
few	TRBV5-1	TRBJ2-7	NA	CASSLTGQDSYEQYF	TGCGCCAGCAGCTTAACAGGGCAGGACTCCTACGAGCAGTACTTC